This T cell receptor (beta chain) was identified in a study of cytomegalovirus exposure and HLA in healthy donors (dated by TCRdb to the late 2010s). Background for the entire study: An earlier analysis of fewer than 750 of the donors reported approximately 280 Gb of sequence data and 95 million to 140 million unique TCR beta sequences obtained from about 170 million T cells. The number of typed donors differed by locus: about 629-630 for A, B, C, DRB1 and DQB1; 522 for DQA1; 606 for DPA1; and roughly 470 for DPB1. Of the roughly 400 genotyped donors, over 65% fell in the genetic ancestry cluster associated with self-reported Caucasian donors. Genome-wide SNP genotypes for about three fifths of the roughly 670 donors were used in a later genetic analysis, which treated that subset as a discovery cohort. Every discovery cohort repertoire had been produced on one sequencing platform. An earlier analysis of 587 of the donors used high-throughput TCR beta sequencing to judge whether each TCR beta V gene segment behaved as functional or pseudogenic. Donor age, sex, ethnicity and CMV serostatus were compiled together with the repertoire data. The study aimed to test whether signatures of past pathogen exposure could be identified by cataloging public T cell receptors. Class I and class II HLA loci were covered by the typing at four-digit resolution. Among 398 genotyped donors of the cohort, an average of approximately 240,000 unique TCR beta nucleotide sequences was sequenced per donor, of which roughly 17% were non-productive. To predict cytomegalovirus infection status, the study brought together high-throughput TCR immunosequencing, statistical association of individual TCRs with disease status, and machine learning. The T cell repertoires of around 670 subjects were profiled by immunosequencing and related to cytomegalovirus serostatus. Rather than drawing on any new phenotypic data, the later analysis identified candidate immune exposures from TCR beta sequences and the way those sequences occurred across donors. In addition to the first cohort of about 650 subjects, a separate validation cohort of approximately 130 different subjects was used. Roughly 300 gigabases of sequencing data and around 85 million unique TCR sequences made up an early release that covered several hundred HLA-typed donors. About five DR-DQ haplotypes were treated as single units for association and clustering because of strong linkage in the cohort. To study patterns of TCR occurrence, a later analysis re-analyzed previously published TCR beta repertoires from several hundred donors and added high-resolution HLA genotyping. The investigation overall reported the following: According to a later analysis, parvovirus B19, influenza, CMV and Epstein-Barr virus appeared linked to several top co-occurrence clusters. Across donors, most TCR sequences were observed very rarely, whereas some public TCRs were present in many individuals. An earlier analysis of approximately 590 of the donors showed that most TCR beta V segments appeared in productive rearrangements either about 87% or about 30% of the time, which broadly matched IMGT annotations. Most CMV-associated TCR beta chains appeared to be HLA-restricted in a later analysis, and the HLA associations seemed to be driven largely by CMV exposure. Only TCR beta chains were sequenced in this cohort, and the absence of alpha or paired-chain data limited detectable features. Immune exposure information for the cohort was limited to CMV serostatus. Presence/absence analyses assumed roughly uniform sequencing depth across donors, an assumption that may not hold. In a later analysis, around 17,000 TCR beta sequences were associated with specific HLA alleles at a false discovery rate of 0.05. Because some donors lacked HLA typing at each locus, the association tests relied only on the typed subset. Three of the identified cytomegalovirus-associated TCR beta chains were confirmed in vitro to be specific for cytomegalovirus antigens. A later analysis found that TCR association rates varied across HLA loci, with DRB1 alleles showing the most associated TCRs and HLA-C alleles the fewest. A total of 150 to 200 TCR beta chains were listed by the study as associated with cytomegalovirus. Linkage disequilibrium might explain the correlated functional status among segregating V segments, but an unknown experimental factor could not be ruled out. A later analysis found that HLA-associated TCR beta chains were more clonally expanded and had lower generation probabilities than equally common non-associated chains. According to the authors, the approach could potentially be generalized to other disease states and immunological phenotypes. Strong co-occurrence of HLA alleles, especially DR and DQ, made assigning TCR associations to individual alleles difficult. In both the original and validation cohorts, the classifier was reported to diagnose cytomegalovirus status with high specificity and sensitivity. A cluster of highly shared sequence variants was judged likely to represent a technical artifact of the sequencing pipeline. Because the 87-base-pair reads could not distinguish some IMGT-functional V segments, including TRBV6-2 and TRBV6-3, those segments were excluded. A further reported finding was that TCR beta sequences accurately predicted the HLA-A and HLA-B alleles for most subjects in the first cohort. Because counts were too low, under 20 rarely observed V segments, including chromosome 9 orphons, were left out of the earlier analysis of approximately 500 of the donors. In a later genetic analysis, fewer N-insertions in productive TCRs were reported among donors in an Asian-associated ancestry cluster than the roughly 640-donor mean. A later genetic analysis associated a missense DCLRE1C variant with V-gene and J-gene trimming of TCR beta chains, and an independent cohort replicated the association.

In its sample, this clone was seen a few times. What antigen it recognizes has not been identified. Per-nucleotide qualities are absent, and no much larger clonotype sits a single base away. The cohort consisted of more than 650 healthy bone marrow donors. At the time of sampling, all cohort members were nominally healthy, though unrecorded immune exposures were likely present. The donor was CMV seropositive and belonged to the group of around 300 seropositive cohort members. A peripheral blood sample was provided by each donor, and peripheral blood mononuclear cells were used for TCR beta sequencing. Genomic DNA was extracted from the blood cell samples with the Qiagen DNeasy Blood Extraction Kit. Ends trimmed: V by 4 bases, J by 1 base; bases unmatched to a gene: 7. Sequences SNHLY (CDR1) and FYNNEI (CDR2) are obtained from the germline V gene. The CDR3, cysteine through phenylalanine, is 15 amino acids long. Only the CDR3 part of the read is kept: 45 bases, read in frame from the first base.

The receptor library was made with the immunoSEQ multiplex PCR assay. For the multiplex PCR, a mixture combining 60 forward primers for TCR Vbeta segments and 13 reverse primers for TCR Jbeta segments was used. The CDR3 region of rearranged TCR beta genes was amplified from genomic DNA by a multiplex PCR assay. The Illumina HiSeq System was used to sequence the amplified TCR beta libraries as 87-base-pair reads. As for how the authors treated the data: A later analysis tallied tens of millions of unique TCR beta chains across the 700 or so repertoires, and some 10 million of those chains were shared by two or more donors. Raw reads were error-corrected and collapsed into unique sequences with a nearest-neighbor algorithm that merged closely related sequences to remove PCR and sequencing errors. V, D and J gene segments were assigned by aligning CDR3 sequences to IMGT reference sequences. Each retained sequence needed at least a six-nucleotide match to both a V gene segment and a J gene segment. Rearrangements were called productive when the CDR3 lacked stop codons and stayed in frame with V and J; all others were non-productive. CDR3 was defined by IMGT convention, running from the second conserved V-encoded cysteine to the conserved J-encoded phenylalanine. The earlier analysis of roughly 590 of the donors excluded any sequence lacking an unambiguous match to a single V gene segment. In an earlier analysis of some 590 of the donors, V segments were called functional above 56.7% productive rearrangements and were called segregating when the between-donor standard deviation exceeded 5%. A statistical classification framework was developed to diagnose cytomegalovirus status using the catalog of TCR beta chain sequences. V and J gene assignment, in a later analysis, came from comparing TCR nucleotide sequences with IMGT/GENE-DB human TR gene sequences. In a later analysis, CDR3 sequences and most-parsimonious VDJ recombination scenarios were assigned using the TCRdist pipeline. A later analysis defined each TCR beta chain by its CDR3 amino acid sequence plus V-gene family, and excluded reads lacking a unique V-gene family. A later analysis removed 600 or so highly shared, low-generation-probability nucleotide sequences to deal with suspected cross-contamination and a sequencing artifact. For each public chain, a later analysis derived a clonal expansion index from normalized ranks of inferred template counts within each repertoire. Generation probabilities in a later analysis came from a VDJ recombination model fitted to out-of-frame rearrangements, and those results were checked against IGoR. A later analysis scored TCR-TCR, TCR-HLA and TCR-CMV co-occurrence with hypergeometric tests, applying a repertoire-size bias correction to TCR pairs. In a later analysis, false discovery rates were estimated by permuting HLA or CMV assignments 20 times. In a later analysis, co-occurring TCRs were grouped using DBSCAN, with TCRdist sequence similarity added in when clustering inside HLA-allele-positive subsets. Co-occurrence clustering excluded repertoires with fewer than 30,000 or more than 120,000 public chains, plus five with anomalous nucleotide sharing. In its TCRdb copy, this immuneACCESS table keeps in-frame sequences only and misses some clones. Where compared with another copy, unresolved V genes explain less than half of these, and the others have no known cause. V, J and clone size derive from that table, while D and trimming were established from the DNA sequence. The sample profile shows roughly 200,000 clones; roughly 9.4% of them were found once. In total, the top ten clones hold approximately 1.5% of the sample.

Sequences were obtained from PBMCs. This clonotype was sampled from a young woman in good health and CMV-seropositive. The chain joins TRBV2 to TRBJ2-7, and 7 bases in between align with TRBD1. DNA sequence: TGTGCCAGCAGTGCCGACAGGGTCGTTTCCTACGAGCAGTACTTC. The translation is CASSADRVVSYEQYF.